These 16 T cell receptor beta chains originate from one sample sequenced in a study of cytomegalovirus exposure and HLA in healthy donors. The table came from immunoSEQ multiplex PCR; TCRdb's copy has only in-frame clones and leaves some out. This table holds about 120,000 clones, approximately 90% found once. What was sequenced was PBMCs. The origin of the receptors is a young woman in good health and CMV-seronegative.

The chain recombines TRBV12-5 with TRBJ1-2, with unresolved D. Trimming took off 0 bases at V and 4 bases at J, with 12 bases between the two ends. Germline-derived CDR1 and CDR2 are LGHNT and FRNRAP. CDR3 length equals 15 residues. CDR3 in amino acids: CASGLVRGIPYGYTF. CDR3 bases: TGTGCTAGTGGTTTGGTAAGAGGGATTCCCTATGGCTACACCTTC.

The chain carries TRBV19 and TRBJ1-5; 12 positions agree with TRBD1. The V segment lost 5 bases and the J segment 2 bases; nucleotides outside the gene matches: 7. Looked up from germline, CDR1 is LNHDA and CDR2 is SQIVND (reference sequence). The CDR3 runs 17 residues. The CDR3: CASSWDRGPYGNQPQHF. DNA of the CDR3: TGTGCCAGTAGTTGGGACAGGGGGCCATATGGCAATCAGCCCCAGCATTTT.

In DNA, the CDR3 is TGTGCCAGCAGTGATCCTACGGGGAGGACTGAAGCTTTCTTT. Its protein is CASSDPTGRTEAFF. This rearrangement joins TRBV2 to TRBJ1-1, with D uncertain. This CDR3 contains 14 residues. Germline V gene lookup returns CDR1 SNHLY and CDR2 FYNNEI. Trimming stripped 3 bases from V and 5 bases from J, with 13 bases between.

V and J are TRBV14 and TRBJ2-1; D may be TRBD2 (6 bases). Germline V CDR1 and CDR2: SGHDN, FVKESK. V gave up 5 bases and J gave up 4 bases, with 18 bases separating them. The CDR3 length is 16 residues. CDR3 in DNA: TGTGCCAGCAGCAACTACCCGGGACTGGCATACAATGAGCAGTTCTTC. This sequence encodes CASSNYPGLAYNEQFF.

This clone was detected only once. The rearrangement links TRBV5-5 to TRBJ1-1; possibly TRBD1 for D (6 bases). This CDR3 contains 13 residues. CDR1 and CDR2 (germline): SGHKS, YYEKEE (reference sequence). Trimming took 3 bases from V and 2 from J, leaving 8 bases between them. CDR3 sequence (DNA): TGTGCCAGCAGCTGGGGGCCTAACACTGAAGCTTTCTTT. Encoded protein: CASSWGPNTEAFF.

V is TRBV7-9 and J is TRBJ2-2; TRBD2 matches 9 bases. After removal of 6 bases from V and 4 bases from J, the junction contained 9 bases not matched to a gene. CDR1 is SEHNR, CDR2 FQNEAQ, per germline (reference sequence). The CDR3 runs 16 residues. The CDR3 protein is CASRQASGVGTGELFF. The DNA for the CDR3 is TGTGCCAGCAGACAAGCTAGCGGGGTGGGCACCGGGGAGCTGTTTTTT.

The V and J genes are TRBV7-6 and TRBJ2-7; 8 bases align to TRBD1. The CDR3 covers 15 residues. CDR1 is SGHVS, CDR2 FNYEAQ, per germline. Germline trimming cut 3 bases from V and 1 base from J; bases unmatched to any gene: 5. As DNA, the CDR3 is TGTGCCAGCAGCTTGGGGACAGGTCCGTCCTACGAGCAGTACTTC. Its protein product is CASSLGTGPSYEQYF.

This sequence joins TRBV29-1 and TRBJ2-2; 7 bases map to TRBD1. The germline CDR1 and CDR2 sequences are SQVTM and ANQGSEA. CDR3 size: 15 residues. The ends lost 3 bases at V and 1 base at J; junction bases unmatched: 5. CDR3 coding DNA: TGCAGCGTTGATACCGGGACAGAGAACACCGGGGAGCTGTTTTTT. This gives the protein CSVDTGTENTGELFF.

This chain's CDR3 is CASSLGTSSYEQYF. For the CDR3, the DNA is TGTGCCAGCAGCTTAGGGACTAGCTCCTACGAGCAGTACTTC. This chain uses TRBV11-2 with TRBJ2-7, with 7 bases aligning to TRBD2. This CDR3 spans 14 amino acids. V was clipped by 1 base and J by 0 bases; unmatched bases: 0. The germline V gene has CDR1 SGHAT and CDR2 FQNNGV.

J is TRBJ2-7 and V is TRBV6-1; D gene unclear. The germline gives CDR1 MNHNS, CDR2 SASEGT. V shed 5 bases and J shed 0 bases, with 14 bases lying between them. There are 15 residues in the CDR3. The DNA of the CDR3 is TGTGCCAGCAGTCAAAGACGGGTCCCCTCCTACGAGCAGTACTTC. Translation gives CASSQRRVPSYEQYF.

This chain uses TRBV6-1 with TRBJ2-2; 7 positions match TRBD2. The CDR3 loop spans 15 amino acids. Germline CDR1 is MNHNS and CDR2 is SASEGT. The ends lost 8 bases at V and 0 bases at J; junction bases unmatched: 6. CDR3 DNA sequence: TGTGCCAGCGGGAGGGCCGTTTCGAACACCGGGGAGCTGTTTTTT. Amino acid sequence: CASGRAVSNTGELFF.

The chain recombines TRBV30 with TRBJ2-7, with 7 bases matching TRBD1. Germline CDR1 reads GTSNPN; CDR2 reads SVGIG (reference sequence). CDR3 length: 13 residues. The trim removed 5 bases at V and 2 bases at J, leaving 6 bases unmatched. CDR3 sequence: CAWDTGTAYEQYF. The DNA for the CDR3 is TGTGCCTGGGATACCGGGACAGCCTACGAGCAGTACTTC.

The chain joins TRBV5-1 to TRBJ2-3; D is ambiguous. This CDR3 is built from 13 residues. V lost 4 bases and J 0 bases, leaving 6 bases between the germline ends. Germline loops: CDR1 SGHRS, CDR2 YFSETQ. CDR3 sequence: CASSGGSTDTQYF. The CDR3 DNA follows: TGCGCCAGCAGCGGCGGTAGCACAGATACGCAGTATTTT.

V and J are TRBV6-5 and TRBJ1-4; no clear D gene. The CDR3 spans 15 residues. Trimming cost V 3 bases and J 2 bases, with 10 bases left between them. Germline V lookup: CDR1 MNHEY, CDR2 SVGAGI. The CDR3 DNA reads TGTGCCAGCAGTTATCTTGGCGGGACTAATGAAAAACTGTTTTTT. As protein: CASSYLGGTNEKLFF.

This chain's CDR3 is CASGGTDRVWRYTF. The CDR3 nucleotides are TGTGCCAGCGGCGGGACAGACCGAGTTTGGCGCTACACCTTC. The chain couples TRBV2 to TRBJ1-2, with 7 bases fitting TRBD1. With 8 bases clipped from V and 9 bases from J, the junction kept 15 bases outside the gene matches. Germline V gene sequence: CDR1 SNHLY, CDR2 FYNNEI. The CDR3 spans 14 residues.

This chain connects TRBV5-1 to TRBJ1-6; TRBD1 aligns across 10 bases. The V gene end was trimmed by 3 bases and the J gene end by 7 bases; junction bases not matched to a gene: 7. This CDR3 spans 16 amino acids. Germline CDR1 and CDR2: SGHRS and YFSETQ. The CDR3 region is CASSSLGQGRNSPLHF. DNA of the CDR3: TGCGCCAGCAGCTCTTTGGGACAGGGGCGGAATTCACCCCTCCACTTT. The whole variable domain, filled in from reference TRBV5-1 and TRBJ1-6, reads KAGVTQTPRYLIKTRGQQVTLSCSPISGHRSVSWYQQTPGQGLQFLFEYFSETQRNKGNFPGRFSGRQFSNSRSEMNVSTLELGDSALYLCASSSLGQGRNSPLHFGNGTRLTVT.